The 15 T cell receptor beta chains reported below all come from one sample, sequenced in a study of CD8+CD57+ T cells in acquired aplastic anemia. Using genomic DNA as the template, TCR beta VDJ and CDR3 profiling was carried out. Each CDR3 protein gets one entry after TCRdb re-called the reads with MiXCR. In the table there are about 180,000 distinct CDR3 sequences, 48% of which are singletons. CD8+CD57+ cell expansion, shown by flow cytometry, had occurred in the patients selected for sequencing. The source material was sorted CD4+, CD8+, or CD8+CD57+ T cells (not recorded which) from PBMCs. These receptors all stem from a human donor with aplastic anemia.

V is TRBV7-3 and J is TRBJ2-1, with 7 bases aligning to TRBD2. The CDR3 loop spans 14 amino acids. Per germline, CDR1 SGHTA and CDR2 FQGTGA. Trimming took 5 bases from V and 6 from J; bases not matched to a gene: 7. DNA of the CDR3: TGTGCCAGCAGCCCCGGGACTACAGGCAATGAGCAGTTCTTC. It is translated as CASSPGTTGNEQFF.

About this clonotype: The junction shows a germline mismatch at one end, possibly a read error. The V and J genes are TRBV4-1 and TRBJ2-7; weak D call: TRBD1 (5 bases). Looked up from germline, CDR1 is MGHRA and CDR2 is YSYEKL. The CDR3 spans 17 residues. The CDR3 protein is CASSQEGWTRSSYEQCF. The CDR3 bases are TGCGCCAGCAGCCAAGAAGGCTGGACACGGAGCTCCTACGAGCAGTGCTTC.

This clonotype turned up a few times. CDR3 sequence: CASSFSLKSPLHF. CDR3 coding DNA: TGTGCCAGCAGCTTTTCTCTTAAATCACCCCTCCACTTT. The chain is built from TRBV7-8 and TRBJ1-6; D ambiguous. V gave up 3 bases and J gave up 10 bases, with 10 bases separating them. The CDR3 loop spans 13 amino acids. Per the germline V gene, CDR1 is SGHVS and CDR2 is FQNEAQ.

The V and J genes are TRBV2 and TRBJ2-3, with 10 bases fitting TRBD2. The length of the CDR3 is 15 residues. V lost 6 bases, J lost 3 bases, and 6 bases stayed unmatched. Germline CDR1 and CDR2: SNHLY and FYNNEI. Written as DNA, the CDR3 is TGTGCCAGCAGCAGAGCGGGGGGGCCGACAGATACGCAGTATTTT. Translated: CASSRAGGPTDTQYF.

The chain is built from TRBV20-1 and TRBJ2-7, with D perhaps TRBD1 or TRBD2 (5 bases each). The CDR3 totals 17 residues. V lost 2 bases to trimming and J lost 0 bases, with 20 bases between them. Germline assignment: CDR1 DFQATT and CDR2 SNEGSKA (reference sequence). The CDR3 DNA follows: TGCAGTGCTAGATTGTTGCAGGGACGGAGGAGCTCCTACGAGCAGTACTTC. Amino acids: CSARLLQGRRSSYEQYF.

This chain uses TRBV5-1 with TRBJ1-2; a possible D gene is TRBD1 (6 bases). CDR3 size: 15 residues. Germline assignment: CDR1 SGHRS and CDR2 YFSETQ. With 4 bases removed from V and 6 bases from J, the gap between germline ends came to 19 bases. CDR3 DNA sequence: TGCGCCAGCAGCGCGGCCGAAACAGGGTTAGATGGCTACACCTTC. Translation: CASSAAETGLDGYTF.

The chain uses TRBV2 and TRBJ1-4; D might be TRBD1 (6 bases). The CDR3 is 15 amino acids. The germline V gene encodes CDR1 SNHLY and CDR2 FYNNEI. The V end was cut by 3 bases, the J end by 3 bases, with 11 bases between. The CDR3 sequence is CASSDPWGPNEKLFF. CDR3 DNA: TGTGCCAGCAGTGACCCCTGGGGGCCTAATGAAAAACTGTTTTTT.

This clonotype was detected only a few times. The chain combines TRBV29-1 with TRBJ2-1; possible D gene TRBD1, 6 bases. Trimming cost V 8 bases and J 2 bases, with 7 bases left between them. The germline CDR1 and CDR2 sequences are SQVTM and ANQGSEA. CDR3 length: 11 residues. CDR3 sequence: CSQGTYNEQFF. The CDR3 DNA sequence: TGCAGCCAGGGGACCTACAATGAGCAGTTCTTC.

A few counts support this clonotype. J is TRBJ1-2 and V is TRBV19, with D perhaps TRBD1 (6 bases). CDR1 and CDR2 from the germline V gene are LNHDA and SQIVND (reference sequence). Trimming left V 5 bases short and J 1 base short, with 8 bases between. The CDR3 sequence is 13 residues long. The chain's CDR3 is CASSVQGNYGYTF. CDR3 DNA sequence: TGTGCCAGTAGTGTACAGGGTAACTATGGCTACACCTTC.

A single count supports this clonotype. At one end the junction does not follow the germline gene, possibly because of a read error. The chain has TRBV3-1 and TRBJ1-5, with D hard to call. The CDR3 spans 13 residues. CDR1 LGHDT and CDR2 YNNKEL come from the germline V gene (reference sequence). This CDR3 reads CASSLEGNHPQHF. CDR3 nucleotide sequence: TGTGCCAGCAGCCTAGAGGGCAATCATCCCCAGCATTTT.

The genes are TRBV18 and TRBJ2-1; tentatively, D is TRBD1 (5 bases). This CDR3 comprises 13 residues. Germline V gives CDR1 KGHSH, CDR2 LQKENI. Trimming removed 6 bases from V and 6 bases from J, with 12 bases in between. DNA for the CDR3: TGTGCCAGCTCTCAGGTCCAGGGCAATGAGCAGTTCTTC. This gives the protein CASSQVQGNEQFF.

This clonotype was recorded a few times. V usage is TRBV5-4 and J usage is TRBJ2-2; D gene uncertain. The CDR3 is 15 residues long. V was cut by 4 bases and J by 1 base, with 11 bases left in between. The germline gives CDR1 SGHNT, CDR2 YYREEE (reference sequence). The CDR3 is CASSHPTENTGELFF. The CDR3 nucleotides are TGTGCCAGCAGCCACCCTACTGAGAACACCGGGGAGCTGTTTTTT.

This chain connects TRBV20-1 to TRBJ1-4, with D perhaps TRBD1 (5 bases). Trimming took 6 bases from V and 10 from J, leaving 12 bases between them. This CDR3 spans 11 amino acids. Germline CDR1 and CDR2: DFQATT and SNEGSKA (reference sequence). The CDR3 here is CSATGVGKLFF. The CDR3 DNA is TGCAGTGCCACAGGAGTGGGAAAACTGTTTTTT.

This chain connects TRBV9 to TRBJ2-7, with 13 bases matching TRBD2. J lost 6 bases, V lost 4 bases, and 10 bases had no gene match. The CDR3 is 16 residues long. Germline V gene lookup returns CDR1 SGDLS and CDR2 YYNGEE. The CDR3 reads CASSRRRTSGSSEQYF. The CDR3 region has the DNA TGTGCCAGCAGCCGACGAAGGACTAGCGGGAGCTCCGAGCAGTACTTC. The entire variable domain, with the rest obtained from reference TRBV9 and TRBJ2-7, is as follows: DSGVTQTPKHLITATGQRVTLRCSPRSGDLSVYWYQQSLDQGLQFLIQYYNGEERAKGNILERFSAQQFPDLHSELNLSSLELGDSALYFCASSRRRTSGSSEQYFGPGTRLTVT.

J is TRBJ1-2 and V is TRBV24-1, with no clear D. V was cut by 3 bases and J by 4 bases, with 11 bases left in between. The CDR3 is 14 amino acids. Germline V gives CDR1 KGHDR, CDR2 SFDVKD. The CDR3 loop is CATSDGRVGYGYTF. CDR3 coding DNA: TGTGCCACCAGTGATGGGAGGGTTGGCTATGGCTACACCTTC.